This TCR beta chain comes out of a study of identifying expanded T cells in peripheral blood. Study results and caveats: Approximately 2-week clone count variance significantly increased as total template count grew.

Healthy donors had no documented immune events, such as infections, while sampled. Assay used: immunoSEQ multiplex PCR; TCRdb lists only in-frame clones, some missing. This sample has some 95,000 clones; approximately 85% occur once, and the top ten carry 5.5% to 6%. With respect to this clone: Its cognate antigen is unknown.

The trim removed 5 bases at V and 1 base at J, leaving 11 bases unmatched. This CDR3 contains 17 residues. Per germline, CDR1 SGHTA and CDR2 FQGTGA. This clonotype was sampled from a person aged 18 to 69 in good health. The chain links TRBV7-3 to TRBJ2-5, with 9 bases aligning to TRBD2. The sample taken for sequencing was blood. CDR3 in amino acids: CASSPSAGSGGQETQYF. In DNA, the CDR3 is TGTGCCAGCAGCCCGTCGGCGGGTAGCGGGGGCCAAGAGACCCAGTACTTC. Combining the CDR3 with reference TRBV7-3 and TRBJ2-5 gives the whole variable domain GAGVSQTPSNKVTEKGKYVELRCDPISGHTALYWYRQSLGQGPEFLIYFQGTGAADDSGLPNDRFFAVRPEGSVSTLKIQRTERGDSAVYLCASSPSAGSGGQETQYFGPGTRLLVL.